This T cell receptor beta chain was identified in a study of blood T cells in healthy people across ages. Study in general: Template switching captured about one barcoded beta molecule per two T cells. Study-wide points: In older individuals, TCR beta diversity per million T cells was lower, falling roughly linearly with age.

With a J-beta primer mix and a sample-barcoded 5' primer, a second PCR ran about 7 to 11 cycles. TCRdb ran MiXCR on the 5' RACE reads and lists one entry per CDR3 protein. The profile covers about a million distinct CDR3 sequences, with roughly 52% appearing a single time and around an eighth taken by the ten largest. Only a few counts were recorded for this clonotype. No antigen is known for it. Researchers collected approximately 9.5 milliliters of peripheral blood from every single donor. A minimum of 7 million PBMCs was isolated per sample. V lost 2 bases, J lost 0 bases, and 9 bases lay in between. The CDR3 sequence is 15 residues long.

The chain couples TRBV12-3 or TRBV12-4 to TRBJ2-3; possible D gene TRBD2, 5 bases. The source is a man aged 25-45 years in good health. The sample taken for sequencing was blood. The CDR3 nucleotides are TGTGCCAGCAGTTTAAGAGCGGTTAGCACAGATACGCAGTATTTT. This codes for CASSLRAVSTDTQYF.